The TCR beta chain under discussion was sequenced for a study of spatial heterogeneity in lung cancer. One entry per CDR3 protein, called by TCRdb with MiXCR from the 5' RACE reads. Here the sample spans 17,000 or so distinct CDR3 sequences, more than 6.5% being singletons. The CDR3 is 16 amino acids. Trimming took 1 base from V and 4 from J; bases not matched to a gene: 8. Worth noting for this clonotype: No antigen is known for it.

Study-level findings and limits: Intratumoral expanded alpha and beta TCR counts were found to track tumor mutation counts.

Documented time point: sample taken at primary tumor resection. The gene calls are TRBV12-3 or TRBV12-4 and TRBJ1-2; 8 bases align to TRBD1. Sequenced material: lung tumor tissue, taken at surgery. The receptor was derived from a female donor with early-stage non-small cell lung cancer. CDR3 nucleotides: TGTGCCAGCAGTTTAGTGGGGGGACAGGCCGGCTATGGCTACACCTTC. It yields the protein CASSLVGGQAGYGYTF.